Each of the 6 T cell receptor beta chains below was sequenced from the same sample in a study of metastatic and nonmetastatic thyroid tumors. TCRdb recomputed clones from the PCR reads via MiXCR. This sample has about 20,000 clones; around 10% occur once, and the top ten carry roughly 8%. Thyroid surgery was preceded by no treatment in any patient. The sequenced material came from blood. The source of these receptors is a female donor with papillary thyroid cancer or a benign thyroid nodule (not recorded which). Some clones in this sample may be carry-over from other donors' samples.

By frequency in the sample, this clone is medium-sized. The chain combines TRBV28 with TRBJ2-7; 7 bases are a match to TRBD2. Trimming removed 6 bases from V and 3 bases from J; junction bases left unmatched: 5. CDR1 is MDHEN and CDR2 is SYDVKM in the germline V gene. The length of the CDR3 is 13 residues. The CDR3 loop is CASRLAGSYEQYF. CDR3 sequence (DNA): TGTGCCAGCAGGTTAGCGGGTAGCTACGAGCAGTACTTC.

This clone has at least ten counts. The rearrangement links TRBV11-3 to TRBJ2-2; D is perhaps TRBD2 (5 bases). There are 15 residues in the CDR3. Trimming left V 5 bases short and J 6 bases short, with 16 bases between. Germline V gives CDR1 SGHNT, CDR2 YENEEA. The CDR3: CASSHTGVGAGELFF. In DNA form, the CDR3 reads TGTGCCAGCAGCCACACTGGGGTCGGGGCCGGGGAGCTGTTTTTT.

The chain has TRBV6-4 and TRBJ2-1, with TRBD2 as a possible D gene (5 bases). With 2 bases removed from V and 8 bases from J, the gap between germline ends came to 16 bases. The CDR3 is made up of 15 amino acids. Per the germline V gene, CDR1 is MRHNA and CDR2 is SNTAGT. Here the CDR3 DNA reads TGTGCCAGCAGTGACGGACTTGGGAGCGTGGATGAGCAGTTCTTC. This sequence encodes CASSDGLGSVDEQFF.

This clone was seen at least ten times. V is TRBV20-1 and J is TRBJ1-1; TRBD1 might be the D (5 bases). V was clipped by 1 base and J by 3 bases, with 12 bases between them. Germline V CDR1 and CDR2: DFQATT, SNEGSKA (reference sequence). This CDR3 comprises 14 residues. The CDR3 DNA follows: TGCAGTGCTAGAGTTGGGACGTGGGACACTGAAGCTTTCTTT. This gives the protein CSARVGTWDTEAFF.

This clone was seen many times. The rearrangement uses TRBV7-2 and TRBJ1-5; TRBD1 agrees at 7 bases. Germline assignment: CDR1 SGHTA and CDR2 FQGNSA. Losses at the gene ends were 1 base for V and 4 bases for J; bases not matched to a gene: 4. The CDR3 has 15 residues. The CDR3 DNA reads TGTGCCAGCAGCTTAGAGGGGGCTCGGAATCAGCCCCAGCATTTT. Translated, it gives CASSLEGARNQPQHF.

This clone was observed many times. J is TRBJ2-7 and V is TRBV11-2; 9 bases align to TRBD1. The V gene's germline CDR1 is SGHAT and CDR2 FQNNGV. The CDR3 extends over 15 amino acids. V lost 0 bases and J lost 5; bases outside the gene matches: 5. The CDR3 bases are TGTGCCAGCAGCTTAGACCCACAGGGGGCCCACGAGCAGTACTTC. It is translated as CASSLDPQGAHEQYF.